The next 20 T cell receptor beta chains were all read from a single sample in a study of T-cell reconstitution after alpha-beta-depleted transplantation in children. Unique molecular identifiers were used in preparing the TCRbeta library. TCRdb reanalysed the PCR reads using MiXCR and keeps one entry per CDR3 protein. This table has hundreds of thousands of distinct CDR3 sequences, approximately 16% appearing once. Sequenced material: PBMCs from the stem cell graft donor, taken from the stem cell graft. Source of these receptors: a human donor who donated a stem cell graft to a child with acute myeloid leukemia.

This clonotype was observed a handful of times. The chain links TRBV11-2 to TRBJ2-2; 8 bases fit TRBD2. J was trimmed by 3 bases and V by 3 bases; bases with no gene match: 15. Germline CDR1 SGHAT, CDR2 FQNNGV. The CDR3 runs 19 residues. For the CDR3, the DNA is TGTGCCAGCAGCTTCGAGGTGGGGATAGCGGGGAAGGACACCGGGGAGCTGTTTTTT. Translated: CASSFEVGIAGKDTGELFF.

At least ten counts were recorded for this clonotype. The V gene is TRBV5-1, the J gene TRBJ2-5; TRBD2 agrees at 11 bases. Germline trimming cut 4 bases from V and 2 bases from J; bases unmatched to any gene: 7. CDR3 length equals 16 residues. The germline V gene has CDR1 SGHRS and CDR2 YFSETQ. CDR3 sequence: CASSHSLAGVQETQYF. CDR3 nucleotide sequence: TGCGCCAGCAGCCACTCACTAGCGGGGGTGCAAGAGACCCAGTACTTC.

In its sample, this clonotype was seen many times. The chain employs TRBV6-4 and TRBJ2-1, with TRBD2 matching over 8 bases. Per the germline V gene, CDR1 is MRHNA and CDR2 is SNTAGT. J gave up 4 bases and V 5 bases, and 7 bases lay outside the gene matches. The CDR3 covers 15 residues. The CDR3 protein is CASSKTGTSYNEQFF. DNA of the CDR3: TGTGCCAGCAGTAAGACCGGGACTAGTTACAATGAGCAGTTCTTC.

This clonotype has at least ten counts. The chain joins TRBV7-2 to TRBJ1-1; D gene ambiguous. The germline gives CDR1 SGHTA, CDR2 FQGNSA. The ends were cut back, 2 bases at V and 1 base at J, with 5 bases in the middle. This CDR3 has 13 amino acids. The CDR3 nucleotides are TGTGCCAGCAGCTTACGTGAGAACACTGAAGCTTTCTTT. Its translation is CASSLRENTEAFF.

There are many counts of this clonotype. The genes are TRBV20-1 and TRBJ2-5; D is unresolved. The CDR3 length is 14 residues. Germline V lookup: CDR1 DFQATT, CDR2 SNEGSKA (reference sequence). V lost 6 bases and J lost 4, with 18 bases in between. The CDR3 reads CSADLVATRETQYF. For the CDR3, the DNA is TGCAGTGCCGACCTTGTAGCAACCCGAGAGACCCAGTACTTC.

This clonotype has only a few counts. The V call is TRBV7-9, the J call TRBJ1-1; D is possibly TRBD1 (5 bases). V lost 0 bases to trimming and J lost 5 bases, with 13 bases between them. This CDR3 spans 15 amino acids. Germline-derived CDR1 and CDR2 are SEHNR and FQNEAQ (reference sequence). This CDR3 is CASSLAPFGGTEAFF. In nucleotides, the CDR3 is TGTGCCAGCAGCTTAGCGCCTTTCGGGGGGACTGAAGCTTTCTTT.

This clonotype has only a few counts. This chain joins TRBV28 and TRBJ1-5, with a possible D match to TRBD1 (5 bases). The CDR3 is made up of 16 amino acids. Germline loops: CDR1 MDHEN, CDR2 SYDVKM. The V and J ends lost 4 bases and 3 bases respectively, with 16 bases between them. Written as DNA, the CDR3 is TGTGCCAGCAGTTCACCCCGGGACGGGGACAATCAGCCCCAGCATTTT. It translates to CASSSPRDGDNQPQHF.

CDR3 DNA sequence: TGTGCCAGCAGTTACCCCCCCAGCGGGGGCTACGAGCAGTACTTC. It specifies CASSYPPSGGYEQYF. The J gene is TRBJ2-7, the V gene TRBV6-5, with 8 bases lining up with TRBD2. V gave up 2 bases and J gave up 3 bases; unmatched junction bases: 6. The germline CDR1 and CDR2 sequences are MNHEY and SVGAGI. CDR3 length: 15 residues.

This clonotype was recorded many times. The chain joins TRBV20-1 to TRBJ1-4; 8 nucleotides align to TRBD1. The V segment lost 5 bases and the J segment 4 bases; nucleotides outside the gene matches: 15. The length of the CDR3 is 17 residues. The germline gives CDR1 DFQATT, CDR2 SNEGSKA (reference sequence). CDR3 DNA: TGCAGTGCTTCTAACACTCAAGGCAGGGGGCTTAATGAAAAACTGTTTTTT. Translation: CSASNTQGRGLNEKLFF.

The gene calls are TRBV6-1 and TRBJ2-5; 9 bases match TRBD1. This CDR3 has 15 amino acids. CDR1 and CDR2 from the germline V gene are MNHNS and SASEGT. V was pared by 5 bases and J by 2 bases, with 6 bases of the junction left unmatched. The CDR3 protein is CASSPRDRVQETQYF. CDR3 sequence (DNA): TGTGCCAGCAGTCCCCGGGACAGGGTACAAGAGACCCAGTACTTC.

J is TRBJ1-2 and V is TRBV20-1; possible D gene TRBD1, 6 bases. This CDR3 has 16 amino acids. The V and J ends lost 0 bases and 5 bases respectively, with 19 bases between them. Germline assignment: CDR1 DFQATT and CDR2 SNEGSKA (reference sequence). CDR3 sequence reads: CSARDRGRQGGYGYTF. For the CDR3, the DNA is TGCAGTGCTAGAGATCGGGGGCGGCAGGGCGGGTATGGCTACACCTTC.

This chain joins TRBV11-2 and TRBJ2-1, with 9 bases that match TRBD2. V was pared by 5 bases and J by 0 bases, with 5 bases of the junction left unmatched. This CDR3 is 16 amino acids long. Germline V gives CDR1 SGHAT, CDR2 FQNNGV. CDR3 sequence reads: CASSKGLAPSYNEQFF. CDR3 bases: TGTGCCAGCAGCAAGGGACTAGCTCCCTCCTACAATGAGCAGTTCTTC. Full variable domain (outside the CDR3, taken from reference TRBV11-2 and TRBJ2-1): EAGVAQSPRYKIIEKRQSVAFWCNPISGHATLYWYQQILGQGPKLLIQFQNNGVVDDSQLPKDRFSAERLKGVDSTLKIQPAKLEDSAVYLCASSKGLAPSYNEQFFGPGTRLTVL.

This clonotype has only a few counts. V and J are TRBV20-1 and TRBJ1-2; a possible D gene is TRBD1 (6 bases). This CDR3 contains 13 residues. CDR1 and CDR2 from the germline V gene are DFQATT and SNEGSKA (reference sequence). Trimming removed 6 bases from V and 10 bases from J, with 21 bases in between. CDR3 region: CSARGMQPGFYTF. In DNA form, the CDR3 reads TGCAGTGCGAGGGGGATGCAGCCCGGGTTCTACACCTTC.

This clonotype was detected ten times or more. The CDR3 sequence: CASSLALGHTDTQYF. For the CDR3, the DNA is TGTGCCAGCAGCTTAGCCCTGGGACACACAGATACGCAGTATTTT. The chain carries TRBV11-2 and TRBJ2-3; perhaps TRBD1 as D (6 bases). Germline values: CDR1 SGHAT, CDR2 FQNNGV. The CDR3 length is 15 residues. V dropped 1 base and J dropped 2 bases, with 10 bases sitting between them.

The chain carries TRBV2 and TRBJ2-1, with 8 bases matching TRBD1. V lost 6 bases, J lost 5 bases, and 9 bases stayed unmatched. The CDR3 consists of 15 residues. The germline CDR1 and CDR2 sequences are SNHLY and FYNNEI. The CDR3 sequence: CASREDRALNNEQFF. CDR3 coding DNA: TGTGCCAGCAGGGAGGACAGGGCACTCAACAATGAGCAGTTCTTC. Using reference TRBV2 and TRBJ2-1 for the parts outside the CDR3, the full variable domain is EPEVTQTPSHQVTQMGQEVILRCVPISNHLYFYWYRQILGQKVEFLVSFYNNEISEKSEIFDDQFSVERPDGSNFTLKIRSTKLEDSAMYFCASREDRALNNEQFFGPGTRLTVL.

This clonotype was found a few times. The chain uses TRBV5-1 and TRBJ2-2; D is unclear. The CDR3 extends over 14 amino acids. CDR1 and CDR2 (germline): SGHRS, YFSETQ. Between the trimmed V and J ends, which lost 2 bases and 4 bases, there was a span of 9 bases. CDR3 DNA: TGCGCCAGCAGCTTTGCACGCGGCACCGGGGAGCTGTTTTTT. Residues: CASSFARGTGELFF.

The V and J genes are TRBV9 and TRBJ2-3; no definite D call. The CDR3 loop spans 12 amino acids. Germline CDR1 reads SGDLS; CDR2 reads YYNGEE. Trimming removed 0 bases at V and 10 bases at J, with 9 bases between. Here the CDR3 reads CASSVEVGSQYF. The CDR3 DNA is TGTGCCAGCAGCGTAGAAGTCGGGTCGCAGTATTTT. Combining the CDR3 with reference TRBV9 and TRBJ2-3 gives the whole variable domain DSGVTQTPKHLITATGQRVTLRCSPRSGDLSVYWYQQSLDQGLQFLIQYYNGEERAKGNILERFSAQQFPDLHSELNLSSLELGDSALYFCASSVEVGSQYFGPGTRLTVL.

The table lists this clonotype with a few counts. V gene TRBV5-1 combines with J gene TRBJ2-3; a possible D gene is TRBD1 (6 bases). Germline V CDR1 and CDR2: SGHRS, YFSETQ. The CDR3 length is 16 residues. V lost 2 bases and J lost 1, with 14 bases in between. The DNA for the CDR3 is TGCGCCAGCAGCTTACTTCAGGGGTTTGGCACAGATACGCAGTATTTT. Translating gives CASSLLQGFGTDTQYF.

This clonotype was seen a few times. The chain couples TRBV30 to TRBJ2-7, with D perhaps TRBD2 (6 bases). Trimming took off 4 bases at V and 3 bases at J, with 7 bases between the two ends. The CDR3 runs 11 residues. Germline V gene sequence: CDR1 GTSNPN, CDR2 SVGIG (reference sequence). CDR3 sequence: CAWTEGYEQYF. Here the CDR3 DNA reads TGTGCCTGGACGGAGGGCTACGAGCAGTACTTC.

The chain combines TRBV29-1 with TRBJ1-2, with D hard to call. CDR3 length: 17 residues. With 3 bases removed from V and 3 bases from J, the gap between germline ends came to 23 bases. Germline CDR1 SQVTM, CDR2 ANQGSEA. CDR3 nucleotide sequence: TGCAGCGTTGAGTTCACCGGCACCACTGGGTCCTACTATGGCTACACCTTC. Its protein is CSVEFTGTTGSYYGYTF.